This TCR beta chain was obtained from a study of blood T cells in healthy people across ages. Study-wide points: Underestimates were what the diversity estimates from one million T cells were considered to be.

Germline V gives CDR1 DFQATT, CDR2 SNEGSKA (reference sequence). This CDR3 region has 13 residues. The V gene lost 7 bases and the J gene lost 0 bases, with 10 bases spanning the gap. With a J-beta primer mix and a sample-barcoded 5' primer, a second PCR ran about 7 to 12 cycles. In TCRdb, the 5' RACE reads were re-called with MiXCR into one record per CDR3 protein. The table has about 800,000 distinct CDR3 sequences, 25% seen once. This clonotype was counted a few times. The target antigen is unknown. These data are also associated with another study on T cells of mothers and their children.

The clonotype was recovered from a boy between 10 and 17 years old in good health. The chain joins TRBV20-1 to TRBJ2-4; D remains unclear. The sequenced sample was blood. Here the CDR3 reads CSGVEIAKNIQYF. The CDR3 region has the DNA TGCAGTGGTGTAGAAATAGCCAAAAACATTCAGTACTTC.